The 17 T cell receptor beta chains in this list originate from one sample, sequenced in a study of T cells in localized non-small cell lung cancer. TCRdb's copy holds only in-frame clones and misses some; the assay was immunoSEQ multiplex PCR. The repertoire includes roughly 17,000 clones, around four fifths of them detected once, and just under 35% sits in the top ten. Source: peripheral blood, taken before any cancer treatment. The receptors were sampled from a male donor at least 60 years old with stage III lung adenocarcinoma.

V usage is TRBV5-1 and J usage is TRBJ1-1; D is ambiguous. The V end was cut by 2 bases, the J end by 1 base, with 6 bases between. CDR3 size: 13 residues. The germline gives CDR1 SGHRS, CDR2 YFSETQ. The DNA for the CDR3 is TGCGCCAGCAGCTTAGGTGGGAACACTGAAGCTTTCTTT. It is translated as CASSLGGNTEAFF. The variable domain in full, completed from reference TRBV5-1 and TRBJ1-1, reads KAGVTQTPRYLIKTRGQQVTLSCSPISGHRSVSWYQQTPGQGLQFLFEYFSETQRNKGNFPGRFSGRQFSNSRSEMNVSTLELGDSALYLCASSLGGNTEAFFGQGTRLTVV.

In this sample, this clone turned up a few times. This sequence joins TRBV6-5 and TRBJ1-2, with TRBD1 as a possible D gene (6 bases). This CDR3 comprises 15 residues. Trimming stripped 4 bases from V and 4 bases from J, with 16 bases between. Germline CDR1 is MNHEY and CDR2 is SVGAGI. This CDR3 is CASSSDGQRGYGYTF. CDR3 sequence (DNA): TGTGCCAGCAGTTCCGATGGACAGCGCGGCTATGGCTACACCTTC.

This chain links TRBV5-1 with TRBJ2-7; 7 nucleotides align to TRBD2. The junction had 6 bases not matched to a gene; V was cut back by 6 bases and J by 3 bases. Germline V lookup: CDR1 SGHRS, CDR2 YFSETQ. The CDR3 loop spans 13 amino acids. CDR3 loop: CASKVREGYEQYF. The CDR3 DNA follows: TGCGCCAGCAAGGTCAGGGAGGGCTACGAGCAGTACTTC.

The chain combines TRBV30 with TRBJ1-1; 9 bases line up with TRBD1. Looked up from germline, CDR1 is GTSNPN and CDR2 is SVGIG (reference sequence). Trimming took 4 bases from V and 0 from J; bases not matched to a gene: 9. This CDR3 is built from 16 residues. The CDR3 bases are TGTGCCTGGATTGCATTCGGGACAGGGATGAACACTGAAGCTTTCTTT. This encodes CAWIAFGTGMNTEAFF.

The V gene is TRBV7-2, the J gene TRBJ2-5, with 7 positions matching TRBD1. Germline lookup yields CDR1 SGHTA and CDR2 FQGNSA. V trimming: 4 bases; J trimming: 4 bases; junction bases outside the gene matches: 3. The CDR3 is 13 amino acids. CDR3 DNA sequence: TGTGCCAGCAGCTCCCAGGGGGTAGAGACCCAGTACTTC. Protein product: CASSSQGVETQYF.

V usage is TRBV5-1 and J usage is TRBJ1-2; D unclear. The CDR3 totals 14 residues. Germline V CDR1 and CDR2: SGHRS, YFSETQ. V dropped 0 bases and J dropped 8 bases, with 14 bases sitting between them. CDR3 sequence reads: CASSLVAGMEGYTF. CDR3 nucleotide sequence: TGCGCCAGCAGCTTGGTAGCTGGGATGGAGGGCTACACCTTC.

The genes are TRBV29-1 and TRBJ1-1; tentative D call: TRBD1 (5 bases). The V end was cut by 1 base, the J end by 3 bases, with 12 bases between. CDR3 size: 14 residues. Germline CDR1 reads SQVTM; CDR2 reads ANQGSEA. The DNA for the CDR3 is TGCAGCGTTGAAGGGGAGGGGAGGGACACTGAAGCTTTCTTT. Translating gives CSVEGEGRDTEAFF.

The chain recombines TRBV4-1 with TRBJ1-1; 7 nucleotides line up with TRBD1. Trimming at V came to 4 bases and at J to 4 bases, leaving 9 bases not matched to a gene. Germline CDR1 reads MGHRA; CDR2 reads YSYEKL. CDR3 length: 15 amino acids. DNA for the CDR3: TGCGCCAGCAGCCCTAGGACAGGTGATGGCACTGAAGCTTTCTTT. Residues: CASSPRTGDGTEAFF.

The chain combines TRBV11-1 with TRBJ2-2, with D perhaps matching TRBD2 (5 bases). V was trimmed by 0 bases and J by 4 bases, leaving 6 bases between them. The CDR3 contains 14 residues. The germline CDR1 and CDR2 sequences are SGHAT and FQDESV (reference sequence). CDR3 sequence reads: CASSLALATGELFF. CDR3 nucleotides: TGTGCCAGCAGCTTAGCGCTAGCCACCGGGGAGCTGTTTTTT.

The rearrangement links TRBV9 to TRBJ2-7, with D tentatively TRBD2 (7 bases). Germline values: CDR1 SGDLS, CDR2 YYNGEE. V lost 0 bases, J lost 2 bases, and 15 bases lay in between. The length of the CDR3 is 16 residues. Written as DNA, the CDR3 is TGTGCCAGCAGCGTAGCGGTGGGGGCGGGGGCCTACGAGCAGTACTTC. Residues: CASSVAVGAGAYEQYF.

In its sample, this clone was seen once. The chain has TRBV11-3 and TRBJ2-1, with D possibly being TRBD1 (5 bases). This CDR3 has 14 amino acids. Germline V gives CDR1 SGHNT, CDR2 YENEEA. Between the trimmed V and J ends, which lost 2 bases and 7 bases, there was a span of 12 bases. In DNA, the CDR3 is TGTGCCAGCAGCTTAAGGGGCCGACAGAATGAGCAGTTCTTC. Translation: CASSLRGRQNEQFF.

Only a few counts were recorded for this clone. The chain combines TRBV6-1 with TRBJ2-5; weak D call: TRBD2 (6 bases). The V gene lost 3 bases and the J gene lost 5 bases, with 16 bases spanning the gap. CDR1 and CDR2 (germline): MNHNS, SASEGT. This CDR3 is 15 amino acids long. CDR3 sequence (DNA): TGTGCCAGCAGTGATCGAAATGGGGGGTTGGAGACCCAGTACTTC. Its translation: CASSDRNGGLETQYF.

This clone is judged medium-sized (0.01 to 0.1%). CDR3 sequence (DNA): TGTGCCAGCTCAACAACAGGATTCAACGAGCAGTACTTC. Translated, it gives CASSTTGFNEQYF. This sequence joins TRBV18 and TRBJ2-7, with D perhaps matching TRBD1 (5 bases). CDR3 length: 13 residues. V dropped 5 bases and J dropped 5 bases, with 13 bases sitting between them. The germline V gene encodes CDR1 KGHSH and CDR2 LQKENI.

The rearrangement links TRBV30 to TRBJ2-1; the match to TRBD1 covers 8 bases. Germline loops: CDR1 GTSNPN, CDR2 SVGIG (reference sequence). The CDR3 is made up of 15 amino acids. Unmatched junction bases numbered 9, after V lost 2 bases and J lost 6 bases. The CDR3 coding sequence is TGTGCCTGGAGTCATTTAGGACAGGGTATCAATGAGCAGTTCTTC. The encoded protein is CAWSHLGQGINEQFF.

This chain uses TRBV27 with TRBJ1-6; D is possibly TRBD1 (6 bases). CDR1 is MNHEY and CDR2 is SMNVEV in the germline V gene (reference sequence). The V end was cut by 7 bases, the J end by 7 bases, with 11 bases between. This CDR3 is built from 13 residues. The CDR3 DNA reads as TGTGCCAGCAAGACAGGCGGGAATTCACCCCTCCACTTT. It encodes CASKTGGNSPLHF.

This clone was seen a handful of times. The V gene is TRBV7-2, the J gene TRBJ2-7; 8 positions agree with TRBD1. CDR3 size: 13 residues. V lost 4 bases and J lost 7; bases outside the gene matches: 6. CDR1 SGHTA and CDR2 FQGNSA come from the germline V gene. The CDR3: CASSWTGNGEQYF. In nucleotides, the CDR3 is TGTGCCAGCAGCTGGACAGGGAACGGAGAGCAGTACTTC. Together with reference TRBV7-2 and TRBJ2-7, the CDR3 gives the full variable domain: GAGVSQSPSNKVTEKGKDVELRCDPISGHTALYWYRQSLGQGLEFLIYFQGNSAPDKSGLPSDRFSAERTGGSVSTLTIQRTQQEDSAVYLCASSWTGNGEQYFGPGTRLTVT.

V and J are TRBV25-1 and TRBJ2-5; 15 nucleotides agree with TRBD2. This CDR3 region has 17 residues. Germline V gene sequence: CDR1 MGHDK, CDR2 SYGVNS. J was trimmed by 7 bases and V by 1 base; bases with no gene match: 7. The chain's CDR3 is CASSELGTSGGSGTQYF. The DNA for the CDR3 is TGTGCCAGCAGTGAATTGGGGACTAGCGGGGGGTCTGGGACCCAGTACTTC.